Listed here is a single T cell receptor (beta chain). The data are from a study of Ad26.COV2.S vaccination and SARS-CoV-2 variants. Measured with immunoSEQ multiplex PCR; TCRdb has only the in-frame clones, and not every one. The table has approximately 150,000 clones, 86% seen once. The V gene's germline CDR1 is SGHTA and CDR2 FQGNSA. The V gene lost 4 bases and the J gene lost 5 bases, with 8 bases spanning the gap. The CDR3 consists of 12 residues. This TCR came from a human donor who had recovered from COVID-19. Sequencing used peripheral blood, obtained after recovery from COVID-19. The V gene is TRBV7-2, the J gene TRBJ2-5; no reliable D call. CDR3 coding DNA: TGTGCCAGCAGCTGGGTGGGGGAGACCCAGTACTTC. This sequence encodes CASSWVGETQYF.